This TCR beta chain came from a study of control samples from healthy donors and cancer patients. CDR3 length equals 14 residues. Germline-derived CDR1 and CDR2 are MNHEY and SMNVEV (reference sequence). Losses at the gene ends were 0 bases for V and 10 bases for J; bases not matched to a gene: 3. TCRdb keeps only in-frame clones here, not all; method: immunoSEQ multiplex PCR. This sample has 98,000 or so clones, with about 80% found just once. Sample: blood. This clonotype was sampled from a man younger than 35 in good health. V usage is TRBV27 and J usage is TRBJ1-4; TRBD1 aligns across 9 bases. The CDR3 region has the DNA TGTGCCAGCAGTTTATCACAGGGGGCTGGAAAACTGTTTTTT. Its translation is CASSLSQGAGKLFF.